Listed below are T cell receptor beta chains from one sample, sequenced in a study of cytomegalovirus exposure and HLA in healthy donors. The method was immunoSEQ multiplex PCR; TCRdb's version includes in-frame clones alone and lacks a portion of them. Of 95,000 or so clones listed, about 73% were seen once; the top ten hold less than 15%. The sequencing input was PBMCs. The receptors here all came from a woman in her forties or fifties in good health and CMV-seropositive. Both conserved end residues are part of each CDR3. The order of the fields is V gene, CDR3 length, D gene, J gene, clone size, CDR3 protein, CDR3 DNA. The D gene is left open where the match is weak. The size entry is marked missing in some rows and otherwise reads once, few, many or a size class.

V: TRBV5-6; length: 17; D: TRBD1; J: TRBJ1-3; size: .; CDR3: CASSPRDRPYSGNTIYF; DNA: TGTGCCAGCAGCCCCCGGGACAGGCCTTACTCTGGAAACACCATATATTTT
V: TRBV19; length: 15; D: .; J: TRBJ1-4; size: once; CDR3: CASSTEGHPNEKLFF; DNA: TGTGCCAGTAGTACCGAGGGCCACCCAAATGAAAAACTGTTTTTT
V: TRBV30; length: 12; D: .; J: TRBJ2-7; size: .; CDR3: CAWSASLHEQYF; DNA: TGTGCCTGGAGTGCAAGTCTCCACGAGCAGTACTTC
V: TRBV2; length: 13; D: TRBD2; J: TRBJ2-2; size: .; CDR3: CASSSSGTGELFF; DNA: TGTGCCAGCAGTTCTAGCGGAACCGGGGAGCTGTTTTTT
V: TRBV19; length: 18; D: .; J: TRBJ1-5; size: .; CDR3: CASSIGVLQGLFNQPQHF; DNA: TGTGCCAGTAGTATAGGAGTCCTACAGGGTCTCTTCAATCAGCCCCAGCATTTT
V: TRBV27; length: 15; D: TRBD1; J: TRBJ2-7; size: .; CDR3: CASSLYGTGIYEQYF; DNA: TGTGCCAGCAGTTTATACGGGACAGGGATATACGAGCAGTACTTC
V: TRBV28; length: 14; D: .; J: TRBJ2-7; size: few; CDR3: CASNGDRSSYEQYF; DNA: TGTGCCAGCAACGGGGATAGGAGCTCCTACGAGCAGTACTTC
V: TRBV4-3; length: 19; D: TRBD2; J: TRBJ2-1; size: .; CDR3: CASSTWTKREGPMGHEQFF; DNA: TGCGCCAGCAGCACATGGACTAAGCGGGAGGGCCCCATGGGCCATGAGCAGTTCTTC
V: TRBV7-9; length: 16; D: .; J: TRBJ2-5; size: few; CDR3: CASSLVFPGAEETQYF; DNA: TGTGCCAGCAGCTTAGTATTTCCGGGAGCGGAGGAGACCCAGTACTTC
V: TRBV5-1; length: 14; D: TRBD1; J: TRBJ1-2; size: .; CDR3: CASSFWDRGYGYTF; DNA: TGCGCCAGCTCCTTTTGGGACAGGGGGTATGGCTACACCTTC
V: TRBV10-3; length: 17; D: TRBD1; J: TRBJ2-3; size: once; CDR3: CAISDSDRGASINTQYF; DNA: TGTGCCATCAGTGACTCCGACAGGGGCGCCTCGATAAATACGCAGTATTTT
V: TRBV6-5; length: 14; D: .; J: TRBJ1-5; size: few; CDR3: CASKSRAAEGPQHF; DNA: TGTGCCAGCAAAAGTAGGGCGGCCGAGGGGCCCCAGCATTTT
V: TRBV25-1; length: 14; D: TRBD2; J: TRBJ2-2; size: .; CDR3: CASRTTSATGELFF; DNA: TGTGCCAGCAGAACAACTAGCGCCACCGGGGAGCTGTTTTTT
V: TRBV7-2; length: 15; D: .; J: TRBJ1-3; size: .; CDR3: CASSLMSLSGNTIYF; DNA: TGTGCCAGCAGCTTAATGAGTCTCTCTGGAAACACCATATATTTT
V: TRBV2; length: 13; D: .; J: TRBJ2-1; size: .; CDR3: CAGTRSVYNEQFF; DNA: TGTGCCGGAACGCGTAGCGTTTACAATGAGCAGTTCTTC
V: TRBV6-5; length: 13; D: .; J: TRBJ2-3; size: .; CDR3: CASNRARADTQYF; DNA: TGTGCCAGCAATCGGGCCAGGGCAGATACGCAGTATTTT
V: TRBV6-1; length: 14; D: TRBD2; J: TRBJ2-7; size: .; CDR3: CASSQGLAPLEQYF; DNA: TGTGCCAGCAGCCAGGGACTAGCTCCCCTCGAGCAGTACTTC
V: TRBV5-5; length: 14; D: TRBD1; J: TRBJ2-7; size: .; CDR3: CASSWGQGNYEQYF; DNA: TGTGCCAGCAGCTGGGGACAGGGAAACTACGAGCAGTACTTC
V: TRBV4-1; length: 15; D: TRBD1; J: TRBJ1-2; size: .; CDR3: CASSPPQGAVYGYTF; DNA: TGCGCCAGCAGCCCACCCCAGGGGGCAGTCTATGGCTACACCTTC
V: TRBV4-1; length: 13; D: TRBD2; J: TRBJ2-3; size: .; CDR3: CASSQRGADTQYF; DNA: TGCGCCAGCAGCCAACGGGGGGCAGATACGCAGTATTTT
V: TRBV5-1; length: 13; D: .; J: TRBJ2-1; size: .; CDR3: CASSLTGGNEQFF; DNA: TGCGCCAGCAGCTTGACGGGTGGCAATGAGCAGTTCTTC
V: TRBV5-4; length: 12; D: TRBD2; J: TRBJ2-5; size: .; CDR3: CASRREGGTQYF; DNA: TGTGCCAGCAGGCGGGAGGGAGGGACCCAGTACTTC
V: TRBV6-1; length: 14; D: .; J: TRBJ2-7; size: few; CDR3: CASSGVRNSYEQYF; DNA: TGTGCCAGCAGTGGGGTCAGGAACTCCTACGAGCAGTACTTC
V: TRBV9; length: 15; D: .; J: TRBJ2-2; size: few; CDR3: CASSARGHYTGELFF; DNA: TGTGCCAGCAGCGCGCGGGGGCATTACACCGGGGAGCTGTTTTTT
V: TRBV10-3; length: 19; D: TRBD2; J: TRBJ2-5; size: few; CDR3: CAISESILPLREGFQTQYF; DNA: TGTGCCATCAGTGAGTCGATCCTCCCATTGCGGGAGGGCTTCCAGACCCAGTACTTC
V: TRBV4-1; length: 17; D: TRBD2; J: TRBJ2-3; size: .; CDR3: CASSVSGSPWSTDTQYF; DNA: TGCGCCAGCAGTGTTAGCGGGAGCCCTTGGAGCACAGATACGCAGTATTTT
V: TRBV7-2; length: 13; D: .; J: TRBJ2-5; size: once; CDR3: CASSLRAGETQYF; DNA: TGTGCCAGCAGCCTGCGCGCCGGGGAGACCCAGTACTTC
V: TRBV28; length: 16; D: TRBD1; J: TRBJ2-3; size: .; CDR3: CASSFGQGPPTDTQYF; DNA: TGTGCCAGCAGTTTCGGACAGGGACCCCCCACAGATACGCAGTATTTT
V: TRBV11-2; length: 12; D: .; J: TRBJ2-7; size: once; CDR3: CASRGEAYEQYF; DNA: TGTGCCAGCCGTGGGGAGGCCTACGAGCAGTACTTC
V: TRBV11-2; length: 19; D: TRBD2; J: TRBJ2-5; size: .; CDR3: CASSLASGSLFRKAETQYF; DNA: TGTGCCAGCAGCTTAGCTAGCGGGAGTCTGTTTCGTAAGGCTGAGACCCAGTACTTC
V: TRBV28; length: 13; D: .; J: TRBJ2-7; size: .; CDR3: CASGYTHRYEQYF; DNA: TGTGCCAGCGGTTACACGCACCGCTACGAGCAGTACTTC
V: TRBV19; length: 16; D: TRBD2; J: TRBJ2-1; size: .; CDR3: CASSGRLAGGGGEQFF; DNA: TGTGCCAGTAGTGGACGACTAGCGGGAGGGGGAGGTGAGCAGTTCTTC
V: TRBV6-1; length: 14; D: TRBD1; J: TRBJ1-2; size: .; CDR3: CASSEGVQGYGYTF; DNA: TGTGCCAGCAGTGAAGGGGTACAGGGGTATGGCTACACCTTC
V: TRBV11-1; length: 16; D: TRBD2; J: TRBJ2-1; size: .; CDR3: CASLRRAGGPLDEQFF; DNA: TGTGCCAGCCTAAGGAGGGCGGGAGGGCCTCTGGATGAGCAGTTCTTC
V: TRBV4-3; length: 16; D: TRBD2; J: TRBJ2-7; size: .; CDR3: CASSYYSGTSSYEQYF; DNA: TGCGCCAGCAGCTACTACTCCGGGACTAGTTCCTACGAGCAGTACTTC
V: TRBV11-2; length: 14; D: TRBD2; J: TRBJ2-7; size: .; CDR3: CASSKAGDPYEQYF; DNA: TGTGCCAGCAGTAAAGCGGGAGATCCCTACGAGCAGTACTTC
V: TRBV7-2; length: 14; D: .; J: TRBJ1-5; size: .; CDR3: CASSFGGLNQPQHF; DNA: TGTGCCAGCAGCTTCGGGGGGCTCAATCAGCCCCAGCATTTT
V: TRBV27; length: 14; D: .; J: TRBJ2-7; size: .; CDR3: CASKGGGSPYEQYF; DNA: TGTGCCAGCAAAGGGGGGGGGTCGCCCTACGAGCAGTACTTC
V: TRBV4-1; length: 16; D: .; J: TRBJ1-5; size: .; CDR3: CASSQDTLGVVEPQHF; DNA: TGCGCCAGCAGCCAAGATACACTCGGGGTGGTTGAGCCCCAGCATTTT
V: TRBV7-8; length: 14; D: TRBD2; J: TRBJ2-7; size: .; CDR3: CASSLGLVAYEQYF; DNA: TGTGCCAGCAGCTTGGGACTAGTTGCCTACGAGCAGTACTTC
V: TRBV5-1; length: 15; D: TRBD2; J: TRBJ2-7; size: once; CDR3: CASSLEGRAWEGQYF; DNA: TGCGCCAGCAGCTTGGAAGGGAGGGCCTGGGAGGGGCAGTACTTC